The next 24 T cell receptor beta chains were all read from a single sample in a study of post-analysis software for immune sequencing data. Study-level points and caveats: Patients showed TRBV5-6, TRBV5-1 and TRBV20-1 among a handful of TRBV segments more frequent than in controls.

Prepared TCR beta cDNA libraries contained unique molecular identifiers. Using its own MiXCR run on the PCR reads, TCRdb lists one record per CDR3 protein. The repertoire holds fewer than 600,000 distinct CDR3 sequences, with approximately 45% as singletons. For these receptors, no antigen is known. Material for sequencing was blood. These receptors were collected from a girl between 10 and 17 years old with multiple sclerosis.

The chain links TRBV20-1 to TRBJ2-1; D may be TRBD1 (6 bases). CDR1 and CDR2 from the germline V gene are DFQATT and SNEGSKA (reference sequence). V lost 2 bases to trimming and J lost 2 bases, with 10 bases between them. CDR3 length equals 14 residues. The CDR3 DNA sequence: TGCAGTGCTAGAAGGGCAGGGGCCTACAATGAGCAGTTCTTC. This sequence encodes CSARRAGAYNEQFF.

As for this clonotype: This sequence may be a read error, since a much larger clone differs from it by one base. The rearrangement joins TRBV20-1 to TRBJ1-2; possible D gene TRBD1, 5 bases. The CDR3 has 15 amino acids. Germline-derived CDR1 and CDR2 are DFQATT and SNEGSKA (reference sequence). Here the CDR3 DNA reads TGCAGTGCTGGAGATGCAATCCTCGGGGCCTATGGCTACACCTTC. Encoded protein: CSAGDAILGAYGYTF.

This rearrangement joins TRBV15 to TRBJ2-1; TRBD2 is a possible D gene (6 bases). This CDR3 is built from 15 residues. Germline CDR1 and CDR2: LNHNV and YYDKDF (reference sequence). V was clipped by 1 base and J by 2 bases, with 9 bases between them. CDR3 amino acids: CATSRGGVAYNEQFF. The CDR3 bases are TGTGCCACCAGCAGAGGGGGGGTGGCCTACAATGAGCAGTTCTTC.

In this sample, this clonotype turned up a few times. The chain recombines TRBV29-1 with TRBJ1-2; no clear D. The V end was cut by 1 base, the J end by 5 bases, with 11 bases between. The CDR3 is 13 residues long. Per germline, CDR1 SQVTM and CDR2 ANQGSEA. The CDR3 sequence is CSVEGWRVYGYTF. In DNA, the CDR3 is TGCAGCGTTGAAGGGTGGAGGGTATATGGCTACACCTTC.

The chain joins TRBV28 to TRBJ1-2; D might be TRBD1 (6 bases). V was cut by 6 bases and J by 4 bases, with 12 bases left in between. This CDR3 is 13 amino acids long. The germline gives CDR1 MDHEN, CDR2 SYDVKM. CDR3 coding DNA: TGTGCCAGCAGAGGACAGAGCTTCTATGGCTACACCTTC. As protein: CASRGQSFYGYTF.

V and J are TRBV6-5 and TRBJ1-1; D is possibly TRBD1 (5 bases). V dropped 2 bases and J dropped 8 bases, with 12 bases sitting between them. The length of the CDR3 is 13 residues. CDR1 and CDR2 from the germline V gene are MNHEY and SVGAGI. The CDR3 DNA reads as TGTGCCAGCAGTTACGGAGGGGCAGCCGAAGCTTTCTTT. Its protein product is CASSYGGAAEAFF.

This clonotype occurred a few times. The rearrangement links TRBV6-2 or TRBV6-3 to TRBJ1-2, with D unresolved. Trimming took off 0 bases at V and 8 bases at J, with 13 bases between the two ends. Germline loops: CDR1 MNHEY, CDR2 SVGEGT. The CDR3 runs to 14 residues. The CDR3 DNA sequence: TGTGCCAGCAGTTACTCGGGCTCCCCCCACGGCTACACCTTC. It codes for CASSYSGSPHGYTF.

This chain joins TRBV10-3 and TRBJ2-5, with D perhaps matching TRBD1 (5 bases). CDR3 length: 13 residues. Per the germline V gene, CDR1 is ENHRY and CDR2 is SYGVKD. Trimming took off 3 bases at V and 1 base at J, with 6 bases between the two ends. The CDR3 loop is CAISEDSQETQYF. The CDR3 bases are TGTGCCATCAGTGAAGACAGCCAAGAGACCCAGTACTTC.

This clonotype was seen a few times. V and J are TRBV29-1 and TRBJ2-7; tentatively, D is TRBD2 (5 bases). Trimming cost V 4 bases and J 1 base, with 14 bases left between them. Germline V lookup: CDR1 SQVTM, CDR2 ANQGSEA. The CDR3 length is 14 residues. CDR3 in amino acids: CSVVIAGRSYEQYF. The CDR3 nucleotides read TGCAGCGTTGTTATCGCGGGCCGATCCTACGAGCAGTACTTC.

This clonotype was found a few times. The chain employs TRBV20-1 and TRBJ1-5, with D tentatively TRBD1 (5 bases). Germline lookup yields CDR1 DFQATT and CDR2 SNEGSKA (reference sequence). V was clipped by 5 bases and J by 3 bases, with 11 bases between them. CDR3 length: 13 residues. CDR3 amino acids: CSAWGTNNQPQHF. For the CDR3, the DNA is TGCAGTGCTTGGGGGACCAACAATCAGCCCCAGCATTTT.

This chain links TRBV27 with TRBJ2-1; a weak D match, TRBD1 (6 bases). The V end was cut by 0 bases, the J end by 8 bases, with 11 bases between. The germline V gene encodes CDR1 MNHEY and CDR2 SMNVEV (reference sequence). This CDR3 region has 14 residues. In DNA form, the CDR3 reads TGTGCCAGCAGTTTATCGAACAGGGCGGATGAGCAGTTCTTC. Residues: CASSLSNRADEQFF.

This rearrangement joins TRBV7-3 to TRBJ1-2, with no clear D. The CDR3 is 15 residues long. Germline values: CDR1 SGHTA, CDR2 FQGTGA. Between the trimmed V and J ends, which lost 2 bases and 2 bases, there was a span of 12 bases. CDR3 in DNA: TGTGCCAGCAGCTTAGACGGCATCCAGAACTATGGCTACACCTTC. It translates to CASSLDGIQNYGYTF.

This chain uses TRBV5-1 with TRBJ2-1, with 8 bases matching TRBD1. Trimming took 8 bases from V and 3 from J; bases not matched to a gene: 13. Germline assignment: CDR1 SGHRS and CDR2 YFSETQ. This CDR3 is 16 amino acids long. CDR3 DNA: TGCGCCAGTAAACCCCTCCAGGGGGCGAACTACAATGAGCAGTTCTTC. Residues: CASKPLQGANYNEQFF.

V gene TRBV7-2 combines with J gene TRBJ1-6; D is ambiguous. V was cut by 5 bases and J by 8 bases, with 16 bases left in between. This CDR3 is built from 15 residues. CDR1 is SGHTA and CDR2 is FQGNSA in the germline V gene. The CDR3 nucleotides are TGTGCCAGCAGCCGTGCCCGGCGGTCGGATTCACCCCTCCACTTT. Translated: CASSRARRSDSPLHF.

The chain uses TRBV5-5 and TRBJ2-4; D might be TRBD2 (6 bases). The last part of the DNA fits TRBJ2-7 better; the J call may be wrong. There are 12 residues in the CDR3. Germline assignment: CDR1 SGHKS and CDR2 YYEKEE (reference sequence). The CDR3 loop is CASGRGAYEQYF. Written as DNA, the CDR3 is TGTGCCAGCGGCCGCGGGGCATACGAGCAGTACTTC.

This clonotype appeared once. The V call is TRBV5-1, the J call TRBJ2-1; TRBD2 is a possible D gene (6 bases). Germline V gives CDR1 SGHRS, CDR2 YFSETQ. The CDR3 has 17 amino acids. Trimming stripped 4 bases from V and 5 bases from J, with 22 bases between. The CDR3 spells CASSLLLAGSKDNEQFF. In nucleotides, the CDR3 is TGCGCCAGCAGCCTTTTACTTGCGGGGTCTAAGGACAATGAGCAGTTCTTC. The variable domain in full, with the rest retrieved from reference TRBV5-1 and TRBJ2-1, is KAGVTQTPRYLIKTRGQQVTLSCSPISGHRSVSWYQQTPGQGLQFLFEYFSETQRNKGNFPGRFSGRQFSNSRSEMNVSTLELGDSALYLCASSLLLAGSKDNEQFFGPGTRLTVL.

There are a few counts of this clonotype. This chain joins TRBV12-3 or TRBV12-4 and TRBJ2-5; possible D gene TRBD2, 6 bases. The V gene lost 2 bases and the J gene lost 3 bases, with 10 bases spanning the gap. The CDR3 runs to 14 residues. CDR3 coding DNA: TGTGCCAGCAGTTTATCAGGAGGGGAAGAGACCCAGTACTTC. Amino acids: CASSLSGGEETQYF.

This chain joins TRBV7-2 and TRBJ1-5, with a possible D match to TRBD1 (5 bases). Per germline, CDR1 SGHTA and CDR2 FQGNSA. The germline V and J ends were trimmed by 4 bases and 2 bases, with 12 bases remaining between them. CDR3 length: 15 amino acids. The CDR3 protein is CASSSRAGGNQPQHF. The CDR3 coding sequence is TGTGCCAGCAGCTCTAGGGCGGGGGGCAATCAGCCCCAGCATTTT.

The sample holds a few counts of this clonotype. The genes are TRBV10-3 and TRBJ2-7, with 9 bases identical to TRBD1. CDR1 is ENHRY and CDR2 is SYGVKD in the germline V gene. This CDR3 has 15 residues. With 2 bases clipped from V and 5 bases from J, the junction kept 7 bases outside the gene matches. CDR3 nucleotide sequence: TGTGCCATCAGTGAGGGACAGGGGATGAGCGACGAGCAGTACTTC. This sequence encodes CAISEGQGMSDEQYF.

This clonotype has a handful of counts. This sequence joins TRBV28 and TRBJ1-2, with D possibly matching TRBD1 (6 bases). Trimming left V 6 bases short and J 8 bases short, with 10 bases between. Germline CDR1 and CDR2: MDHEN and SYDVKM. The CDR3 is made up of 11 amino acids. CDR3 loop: CASRIRGGYTF. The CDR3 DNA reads TGTGCCAGCAGAATAAGGGGGGGCTACACCTTC.

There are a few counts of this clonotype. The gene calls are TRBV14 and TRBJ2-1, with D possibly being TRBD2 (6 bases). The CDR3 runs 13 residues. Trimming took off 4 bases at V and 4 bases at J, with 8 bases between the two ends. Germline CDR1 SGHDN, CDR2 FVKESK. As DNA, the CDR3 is TGTGCCAGCAGCCGGGGACTGTACAATGAGCAGTTCTTC. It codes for CASSRGLYNEQFF.

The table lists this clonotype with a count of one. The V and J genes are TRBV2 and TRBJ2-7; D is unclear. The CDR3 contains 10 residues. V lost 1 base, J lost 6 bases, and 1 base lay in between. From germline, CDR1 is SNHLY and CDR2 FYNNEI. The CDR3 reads CASSEGEQYF. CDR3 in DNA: TGTGCCAGCAGTGAAGGCGAGCAGTACTTC.

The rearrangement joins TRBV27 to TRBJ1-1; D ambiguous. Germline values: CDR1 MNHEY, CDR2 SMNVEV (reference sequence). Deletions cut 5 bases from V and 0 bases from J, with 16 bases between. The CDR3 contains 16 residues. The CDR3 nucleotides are TGTGCCAGCAGTCTTCAATTTCAAAACATGAACACTGAAGCTTTCTTT. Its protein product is CASSLQFQNMNTEAFF.

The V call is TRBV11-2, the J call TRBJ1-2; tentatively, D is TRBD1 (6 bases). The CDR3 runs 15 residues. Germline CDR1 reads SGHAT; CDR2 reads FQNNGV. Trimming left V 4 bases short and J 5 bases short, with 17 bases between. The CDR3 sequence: CASSSPGGGNYGYTF. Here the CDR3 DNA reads TGTGCCAGCAGCTCGCCGGGGGGGGGCAATTATGGCTACACCTTC. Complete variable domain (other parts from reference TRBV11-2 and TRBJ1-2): EAGVAQSPRYKIIEKRQSVAFWCNPISGHATLYWYQQILGQGPKLLIQFQNNGVVDDSQLPKDRFSAERLKGVDSTLKIQPAKLEDSAVYLCASSSPGGGNYGYTFGSGTRLTVV.